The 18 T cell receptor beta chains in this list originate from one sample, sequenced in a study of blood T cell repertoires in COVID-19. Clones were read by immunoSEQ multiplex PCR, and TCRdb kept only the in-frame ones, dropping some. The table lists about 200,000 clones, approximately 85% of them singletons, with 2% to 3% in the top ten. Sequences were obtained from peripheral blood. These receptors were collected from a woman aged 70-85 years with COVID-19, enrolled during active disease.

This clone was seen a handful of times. CDR3 nucleotides: TGTGCCAGCAGCTCAACTAGCGGGAGTCGGAATGAGCAGTTCTTC. Amino acids: CASSSTSGSRNEQFF. The rearrangement joins TRBV7-2 to TRBJ2-1; 11 bases are a match to TRBD2. CDR1 and CDR2 from the germline V gene are SGHTA and FQGNSA. The trim removed 4 bases at V and 7 bases at J, leaving 6 bases unmatched. The CDR3 is 15 residues long. The whole variable domain, filled in from reference TRBV7-2 and TRBJ2-1, reads GAGVSQSPSNKVTEKGKDVELRCDPISGHTALYWYRQSLGQGLEFLIYFQGNSAPDKSGLPSDRFSAERTGGSVSTLTIQRTQQEDSAVYLCASSSTSGSRNEQFFGPGTRLTVL.

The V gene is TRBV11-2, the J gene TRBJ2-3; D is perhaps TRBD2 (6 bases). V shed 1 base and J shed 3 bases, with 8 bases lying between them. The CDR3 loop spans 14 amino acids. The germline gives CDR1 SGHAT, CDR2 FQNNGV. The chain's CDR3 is CASSLVRGTDTQYF. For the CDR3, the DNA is TGTGCCAGCAGCTTAGTTCGGGGGACAGATACGCAGTATTTT.

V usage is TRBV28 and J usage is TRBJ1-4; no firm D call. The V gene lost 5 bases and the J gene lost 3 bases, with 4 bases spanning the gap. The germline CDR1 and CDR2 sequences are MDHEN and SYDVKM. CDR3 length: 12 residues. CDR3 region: CASSTANEKLFF. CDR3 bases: TGTGCCAGCAGTACAGCTAATGAAAAACTGTTTTTT. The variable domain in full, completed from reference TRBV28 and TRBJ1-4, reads DVKVTQSSRYLVKRTGEKVFLECVQDMDHENMFWYRQDPGLGLRLIYFSYDVKMKEKGDIPEGYSVSREKKERFSLILESASTNQTSMYLCASSTANEKLFFGSGTQLSVL.

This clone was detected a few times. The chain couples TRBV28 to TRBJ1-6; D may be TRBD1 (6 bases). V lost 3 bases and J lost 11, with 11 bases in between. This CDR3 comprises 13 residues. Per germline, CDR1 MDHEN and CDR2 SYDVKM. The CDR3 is CASSFARGPPLHF. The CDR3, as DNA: TGTGCCAGCAGTTTCGCCAGGGGACCACCCCTCCACTTT.

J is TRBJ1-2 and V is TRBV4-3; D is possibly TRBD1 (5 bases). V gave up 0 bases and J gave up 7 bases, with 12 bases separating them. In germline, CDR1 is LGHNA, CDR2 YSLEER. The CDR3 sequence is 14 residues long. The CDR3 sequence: CASSQDPGAGGYTF. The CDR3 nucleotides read TGCGCCAGCAGCCAAGATCCTGGGGCCGGTGGCTACACCTTC.

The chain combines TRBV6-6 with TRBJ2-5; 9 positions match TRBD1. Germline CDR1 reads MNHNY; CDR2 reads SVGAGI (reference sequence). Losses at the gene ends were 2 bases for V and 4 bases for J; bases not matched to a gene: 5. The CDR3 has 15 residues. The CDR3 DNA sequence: TGTGCCAGCAGTTACGGACAGGGGCAGGGAGAGACCCAGTACTTC. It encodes CASSYGQGQGETQYF.

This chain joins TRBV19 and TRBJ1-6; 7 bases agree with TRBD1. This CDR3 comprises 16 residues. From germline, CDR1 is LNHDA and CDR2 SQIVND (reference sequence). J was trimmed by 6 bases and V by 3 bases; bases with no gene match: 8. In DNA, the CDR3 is TGTGCCAGTAGTATTGCCGGGACAGCAACTAATTCACCCCTCCACTTT. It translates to CASSIAGTATNSPLHF.

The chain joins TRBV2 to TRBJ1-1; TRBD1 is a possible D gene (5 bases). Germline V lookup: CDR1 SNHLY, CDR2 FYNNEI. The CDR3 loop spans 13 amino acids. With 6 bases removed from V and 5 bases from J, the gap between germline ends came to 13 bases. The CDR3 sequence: CASSGTGGTEAFF. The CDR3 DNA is TGTGCCAGCAGCGGAACAGGAGGGACTGAAGCTTTCTTT.

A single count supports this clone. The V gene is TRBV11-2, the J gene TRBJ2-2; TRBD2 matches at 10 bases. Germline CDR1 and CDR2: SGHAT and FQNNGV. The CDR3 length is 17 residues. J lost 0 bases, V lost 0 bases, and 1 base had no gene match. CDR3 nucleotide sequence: TGTGCCAGCAGCTTAGAACTAGCGGGATCGAACACCGGGGAGCTGTTTTTT. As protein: CASSLELAGSNTGELFF.

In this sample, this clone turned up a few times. The CDR3 protein is CATSRGSGGASQPQHF. CDR3 bases: TGTGCCACCAGCAGAGGGTCAGGGGGCGCATCTCAGCCCCAGCATTTT. This chain connects TRBV15 to TRBJ1-5; the match to TRBD1 covers 8 bases. This CDR3 is 16 amino acids long. CDR1 and CDR2 (germline): LNHNV, YYDKDF (reference sequence). J was trimmed by 6 bases and V by 1 base; bases with no gene match: 8.

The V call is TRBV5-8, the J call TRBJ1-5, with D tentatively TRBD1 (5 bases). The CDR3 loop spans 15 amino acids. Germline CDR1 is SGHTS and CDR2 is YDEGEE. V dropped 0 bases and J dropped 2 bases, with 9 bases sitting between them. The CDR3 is CASSLVGVGNQPQHF. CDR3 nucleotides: TGTGCCAGCAGCTTGGTAGGGGTGGGCAATCAGCCCCAGCATTTT.

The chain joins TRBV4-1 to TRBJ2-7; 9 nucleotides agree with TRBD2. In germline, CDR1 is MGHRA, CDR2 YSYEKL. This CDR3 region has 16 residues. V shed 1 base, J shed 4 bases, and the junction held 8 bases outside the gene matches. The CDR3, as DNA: TGCGCCAGCAGCCAAGTGCCTGCGGGGGGGAAGTACGAGCAGTACTTC. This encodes CASSQVPAGGKYEQYF.

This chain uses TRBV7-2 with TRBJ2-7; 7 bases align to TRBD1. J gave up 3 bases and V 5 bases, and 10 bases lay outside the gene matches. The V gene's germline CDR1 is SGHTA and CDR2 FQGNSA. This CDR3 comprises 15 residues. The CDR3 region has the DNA TGTGCCAGCAGCCTCCGACAGGGACATATCTACGAGCAGTACTTC. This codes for CASSLRQGHIYEQYF.

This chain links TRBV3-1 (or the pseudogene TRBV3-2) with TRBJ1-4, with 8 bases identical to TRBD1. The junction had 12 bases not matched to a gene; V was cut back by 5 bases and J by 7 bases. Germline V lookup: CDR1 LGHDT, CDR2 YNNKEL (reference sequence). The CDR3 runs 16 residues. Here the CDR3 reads CASSFRTGTGFEKLFF. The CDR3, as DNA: TGTGCCAGCAGCTTCCGAACTGGGACAGGTTTTGAAAAACTGTTTTTT.

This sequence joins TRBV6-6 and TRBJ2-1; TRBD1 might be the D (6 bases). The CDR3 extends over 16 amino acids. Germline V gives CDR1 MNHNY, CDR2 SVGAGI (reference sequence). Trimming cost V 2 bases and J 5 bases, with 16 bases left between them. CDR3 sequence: CASSYGLRTENNEQFF. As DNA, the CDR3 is TGTGCCAGCAGTTACGGCTTAAGGACAGAGAACAATGAGCAGTTCTTC.

In DNA form, the CDR3 reads TGTGCCAGCAGCGTCCAGACTAACACTGAAGCTTTCTTT. It yields the protein CASSVQTNTEAFF. The rearrangement joins TRBV9 to TRBJ1-1; D remains unclear. Per germline, CDR1 SGDLS and CDR2 YYNGEE. The CDR3 has 13 residues. Trimming cost V 2 bases and J 2 bases, with 7 bases left between them. Based on the CDR3 plus reference TRBV9 and TRBJ1-1, the full variable domain is DSGVTQTPKHLITATGQRVTLRCSPRSGDLSVYWYQQSLDQGLQFLIQYYNGEERAKGNILERFSAQQFPDLHSELNLSSLELGDSALYFCASSVQTNTEAFFGQGTRLTVV.

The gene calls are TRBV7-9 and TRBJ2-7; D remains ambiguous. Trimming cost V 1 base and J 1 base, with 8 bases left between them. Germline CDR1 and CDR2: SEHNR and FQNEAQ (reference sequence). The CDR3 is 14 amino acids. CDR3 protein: CASSLVTHSYEQYF. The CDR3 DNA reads TGTGCCAGCAGCTTAGTGACTCATTCCTACGAGCAGTACTTC.

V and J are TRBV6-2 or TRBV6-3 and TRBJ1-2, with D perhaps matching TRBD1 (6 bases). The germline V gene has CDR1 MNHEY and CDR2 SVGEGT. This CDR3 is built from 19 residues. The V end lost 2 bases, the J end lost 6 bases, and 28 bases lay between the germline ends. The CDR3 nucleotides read TGTGCCAGCAGTTACGGACCGCAGGGGCGCAGTTTCCAGTATGATGGCTACACCTTC. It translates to CASSYGPQGRSFQYDGYTF.